These T cell receptor beta chains were read from a single sample in a study of T cells in Graves' hyperthyroidism and ophthalmopathy. Each CDR3 protein gets one entry after TCRdb re-called the multiplex PCR reads with MiXCR. The sample contains about 260,000 distinct CDR3 sequences, roughly 15% of which appear only once. The sample consisted of blood. The receptors were sampled from a woman aged 18-30 years with Graves' ophthalmopathy. Each CDR3 is given with its conserved first and last residue. D genes are given only for firm matches. Expanded clones are given a class, and other clones once, few, many or no size at all.

TRBV12-5,TRBJ1-5,many,-,13,CASGLGSNQPQHF,TGTGCTAGTGGTTTGGGGAGCAATCAGCCCCAGCATTTT
TRBV27,TRBJ1-5,many,TRBD1,15,CASSWTGGRGQPQHF,TGTGCCAGCAGTTGGACAGGGGGAAGAGGTCAGCCCCAGCATTTT
TRBV18,TRBJ1-5,many,TRBD1,15,CASSPWGQGHQPQHF,TGTGCCAGCTCACCTTGGGGACAGGGTCATCAGCCCCAGCATTTT
TRBV7-9,TRBJ2-6,many,TRBD1,18,CASSPGGQGYSGANVLTF,TGTGCCAGCAGCCCTGGGGGACAGGGGTACTCTGGGGCCAACGTCCTGACTTTC
TRBV7-9,TRBJ2-1,many,-,13,CASSLGQANEQFF,TGTGCCAGCAGCTTGGGGCAGGCCAATGAGCAGTTCTTC
TRBV20-1,TRBJ2-3,many,TRBD2,15,CSASPIAGRTDTQYF,TGCAGTGCTAGCCCTATAGCGGGACGCACAGATACGCAGTATTTT
TRBV20-1,TRBJ1-1,few,-,16,CSASGQKKKGNTEAFF,TGCAGTGCTAGTGGGCAAAAAAAAAAAGGGAACACTGAAGCTTTCTTT
TRBV7-6,TRBJ1-4,many,TRBD1,15,CASSGGTAINEKLFF,TGTGCCAGCAGCGGAGGGACAGCCATTAATGAAAAACTGTTTTTT
TRBV28,TRBJ1-5,many,-,15,CASSFVLSGNQPQHF,TGTGCCAGCAGTTTCGTCCTCTCCGGCAATCAGCCCCAGCATTTT
TRBV19,TRBJ2-7,many,-,14,CASSTGRGTHEQYF,TGTGCCAGTAGTACGGGCAGGGGTACCCACGAGCAGTACTTC
TRBV11-1,TRBJ2-6,many,-,16,CASSWNAASGANVLTF,TGTGCCAGCAGCTGGAACGCAGCCTCTGGGGCCAACGTCCTGACTTTC
TRBV28,TRBJ2-3,-,TRBD2,18,CASSLTGLAEESTDTQYF,TGTGCCAGCAGTTTAACGGGACTAGCGGAGGAAAGCACAGATACGCAGTATTTT
TRBV2,TRBJ2-7,many,-,16,CASSRGEGAAPYEQYF,TGTGCCAGCAGCAGGGGGGAGGGGGCGGCTCCCTACGAGCAGTACTTC
TRBV11-2,TRBJ2-1,many,TRBD2,15,CASSVSAGGYNEQFF,TGTGCCAGCAGCGTATCAGCGGGAGGTTACAATGAGCAGTTCTTC
TRBV20-1,TRBJ2-7,many,TRBD2,17,CSASGGKGTSATYEQYF,TGCAGTGCTTCGGGGGGAAAGGGGACTAGCGCTACCTACGAGCAGTACTTC
TRBV11-2,TRBJ2-3,-,-,14,CASSLGEVLDTQYF,TGTGCCAGCAGCTTAGGTGAGGTGTTGGATACGCAGTATTTT